This T cell receptor (beta chain) originates from a study of T cells in Graves' hyperthyroidism and ophthalmopathy. General study results and limits: Stable hyperthyroidism was told apart from ophthalmopathy by a model built on 13 V-J features.

This clonotype was seen repeatedly, ten times or more. Its target is unknown. The length of the CDR3 is 16 residues. Germline CDR1 reads KGHDR; CDR2 reads SFDVKD. Trimming cost V 1 base and J 1 base; bases outside gene matches: 5. RNA transcripts yielded amplified TCR beta CDR3 regions. During a first-round RT-PCR of the TCR CDR3, the HTBI primer set was used. Via MiXCR, TCRdb re-called the multiplex PCR reads, giving one row per CDR3 protein. The data hold some 400,000 distinct CDR3 sequences, with 14% observed a single time. The J gene is TRBJ2-5, the V gene TRBV24-1, with TRBD1 matching over 7 bases. The sequenced sample was blood. This sequence was found in an older woman with Graves' hyperthyroidism. CDR3 amino acids: CATSDLFAGGQETQYF. CDR3 coding DNA: TGTGCCACCAGTGATTTATTTGCAGGGGGCCAAGAGACCCAGTACTTC.